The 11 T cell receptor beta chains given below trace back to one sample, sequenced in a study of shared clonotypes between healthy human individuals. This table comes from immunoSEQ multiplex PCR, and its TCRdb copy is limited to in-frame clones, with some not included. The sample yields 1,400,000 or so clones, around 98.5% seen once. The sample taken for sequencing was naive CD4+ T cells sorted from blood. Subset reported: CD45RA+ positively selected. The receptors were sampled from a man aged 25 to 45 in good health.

The CDR3 here is CASSLRGGPEAFF. CDR3 DNA sequence: TGTGCCAGCAGCTTAAGGGGGGGCCCTGAAGCTTTCTTT. This sequence joins TRBV5-6 and TRBJ1-1; weak D call: TRBD1 (6 bases). CDR1 and CDR2 (germline): SGHDT, YYEEEE. V gave up 2 bases and J gave up 6 bases, with 11 bases separating them. The CDR3 is 13 amino acids.

In DNA, the CDR3 is TGTGCCAGCAGTTTTGGTCCCATCTCTGGGGCCAACGTCCTGACTTTC. Translating gives CASSFGPISGANVLTF. The chain couples TRBV28 to TRBJ2-6; no firm D call. Trimming left V 3 bases short and J 0 bases short, with 9 bases between. CDR3 size: 16 residues. The germline V gene has CDR1 MDHEN and CDR2 SYDVKM.

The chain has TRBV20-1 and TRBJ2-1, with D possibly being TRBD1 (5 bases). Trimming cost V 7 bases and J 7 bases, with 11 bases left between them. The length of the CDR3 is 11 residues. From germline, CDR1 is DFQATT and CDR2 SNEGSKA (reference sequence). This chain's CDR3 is CSVLAGNEQFF. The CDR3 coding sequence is TGCAGTGTCCTGGCAGGGAATGAGCAGTTCTTC.

The CDR3 sequence: CASSPREGQKVNEQFF. The CDR3 nucleotides are TGTGCCAGTAGTCCCCGGGAGGGCCAAAAGGTCAATGAGCAGTTCTTC. V and J are TRBV19 and TRBJ2-1; TRBD2 aligns across 8 bases. CDR1 LNHDA and CDR2 SQIVND come from the germline V gene (reference sequence). The CDR3 extends over 16 amino acids. V was clipped by 5 bases and J by 6 bases; unmatched bases: 12.

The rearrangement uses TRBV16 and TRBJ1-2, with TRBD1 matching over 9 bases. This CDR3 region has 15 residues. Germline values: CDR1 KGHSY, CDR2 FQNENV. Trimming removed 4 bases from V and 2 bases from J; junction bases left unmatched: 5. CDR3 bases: TGTGCCAGCAGCCTGCCGGGACAGGGCAACTATGGCTACACCTTC. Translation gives CASSLPGQGNYGYTF.

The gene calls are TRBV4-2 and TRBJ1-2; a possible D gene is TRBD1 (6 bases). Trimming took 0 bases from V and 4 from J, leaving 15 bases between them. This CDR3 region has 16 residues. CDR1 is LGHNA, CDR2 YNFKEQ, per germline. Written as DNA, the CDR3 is TGTGCCAGCAGCCAAGATCTGGGACAAGGCCCCTATGGCTACACCTTC. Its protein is CASSQDLGQGPYGYTF.

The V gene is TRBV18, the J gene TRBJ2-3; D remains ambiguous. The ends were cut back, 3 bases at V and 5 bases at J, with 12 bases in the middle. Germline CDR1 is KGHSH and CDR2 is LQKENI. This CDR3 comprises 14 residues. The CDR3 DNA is TGTGCCAGCTCACCTTTTAGTGGCGTAGATACGCAGTATTTT. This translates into CASSPFSGVDTQYF. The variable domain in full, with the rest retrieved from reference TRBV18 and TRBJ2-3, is NAGVMQNPRHLVRRRGQEARLRCSPMKGHSHVYWYRQLPEEGLKFMVYLQKENIIDESGMPKERFSAEFPKEGPSILRIQQVVRGDSAAYFCASSPFSGVDTQYFGPGTRLTVL.

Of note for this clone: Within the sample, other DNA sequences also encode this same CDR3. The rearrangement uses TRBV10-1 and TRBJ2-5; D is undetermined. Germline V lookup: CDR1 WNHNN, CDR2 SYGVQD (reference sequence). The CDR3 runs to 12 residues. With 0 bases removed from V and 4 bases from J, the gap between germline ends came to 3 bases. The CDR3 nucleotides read TGCGCCAGCAGTGAGTCGAGAGAGACCCAGTACTTC. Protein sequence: CASSESRETQYF.

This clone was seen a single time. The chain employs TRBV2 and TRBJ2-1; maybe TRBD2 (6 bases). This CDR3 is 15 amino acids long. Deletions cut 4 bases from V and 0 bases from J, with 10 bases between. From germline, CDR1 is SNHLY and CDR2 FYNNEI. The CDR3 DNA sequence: TGTGCCAGCAGTGGGGACTCCTTCTCCTACAATGAGCAGTTCTTC. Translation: CASSGDSFSYNEQFF.

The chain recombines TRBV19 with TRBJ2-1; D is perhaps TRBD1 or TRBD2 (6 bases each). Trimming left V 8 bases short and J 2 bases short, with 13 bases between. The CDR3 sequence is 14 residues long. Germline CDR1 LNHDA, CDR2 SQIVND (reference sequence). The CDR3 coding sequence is TGTGCCAGTTTAGGGGGGAGTACCTACAATGAGCAGTTCTTC. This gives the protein CASLGGSTYNEQFF. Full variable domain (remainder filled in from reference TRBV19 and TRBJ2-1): DGGITQSPKYLFRKEGQNVTLSCEQNLNHDAMYWYRQDPGQGLRLIYYSQIVNDFQKGDIAEGYSVSREKKESFPLTVTSAQKNPTAFYLCASLGGSTYNEQFFGPGTRLTVL.

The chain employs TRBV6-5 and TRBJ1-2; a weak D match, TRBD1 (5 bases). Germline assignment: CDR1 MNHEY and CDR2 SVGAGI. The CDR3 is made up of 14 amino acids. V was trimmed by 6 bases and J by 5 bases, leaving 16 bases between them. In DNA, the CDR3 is TGTGCCAGCAGCGGGACCGCGGTAGGTTATGGCTACACCTTC. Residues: CASSGTAVGYGYTF.